The 9 T cell receptor beta chains in this list originate from one sample, sequenced in a study of metastatic and nonmetastatic thyroid tumors. TCRdb reprocessed the PCR reads using MiXCR. In the table there are 30,000 to 35,000 clones, approximately 16% of which are singletons. Until they underwent thyroid surgery, no patient had received any treatment. Sequenced input: blood. The receptors were gathered from a female donor with papillary thyroid cancer or a benign thyroid nodule (not recorded which). Some clones in this sample may be carry-over from other donors' samples.

Many counts were recorded for this clone. This chain links TRBV30 with TRBJ2-1; D not resolved. Germline-derived CDR1 and CDR2 are GTSNPN and SVGIG (reference sequence). V gave up 2 bases and J gave up 7 bases, with 21 bases separating them. The CDR3 contains 16 residues. The CDR3 reads CAWSPPPPLPRNEQFF. The CDR3 DNA reads TGTGCCTGGAGTCCACCTCCACCCCTCCCGAGGAATGAGCAGTTCTTC.

This clone was seen at least ten times. V is TRBV12-3 or TRBV12-4 and J is TRBJ1-2; D gene ambiguous. The ends were cut back, 2 bases at V and 7 bases at J, with 8 bases in the middle. This CDR3 contains 12 residues. The CDR3 DNA sequence: TGTGCCAGCAGTTTAAACTTCCCTGGCTACACCTTC. This encodes CASSLNFPGYTF.

This clone was recorded many times. The chain has TRBV20-1 and TRBJ2-4; no definite D call. This CDR3 is 15 amino acids long. V was cut by 6 bases and J by 0 bases, with 15 bases left in between. Germline CDR1 reads DFQATT; CDR2 reads SNEGSKA (reference sequence). CDR3 DNA: TGCAGTGCCCTTCGCCCTGGGGTAGCCAAAAACATTCAGTACTTC. It specifies CSALRPGVAKNIQYF.

This clone is labeled medium-sized. This sample also contains other DNA sequences that code for the same CDR3. This sequence joins TRBV6-1 and TRBJ2-7; tentatively, D is TRBD1 (6 bases). This CDR3 contains 13 residues. Looked up from germline, CDR1 is MNHNS and CDR2 is SASEGT. With 6 bases removed from V and 3 bases from J, the gap between germline ends came to 12 bases. This CDR3 is CASRSGTNYEQYF. DNA for the CDR3: TGTGCCAGCAGGTCCGGGACAAACTACGAGCAGTACTTC.

This clone has ten or more counts. J is TRBJ1-1 and V is TRBV7-3; 8 bases line up with TRBD1. The length of the CDR3 is 13 residues. Trimming took 8 bases from V and 6 from J; bases not matched to a gene: 8. Germline V gene lookup returns CDR1 SGHTA and CDR2 FQGTGA. In DNA form, the CDR3 reads TGTGCCAGCGCGCCGACAGGGGTGGCTGAAGCTTTCTTT. This encodes CASAPTGVAEAFF.

This clone is classed as medium-sized. This sequence joins TRBV20-1 and TRBJ2-7; 8 bases line up with TRBD2. J gave up 0 bases and V 6 bases, and 10 bases lay outside the gene matches. This CDR3 has 15 residues. The germline V gene encodes CDR1 DFQATT and CDR2 SNEGSKA (reference sequence). The DNA for the CDR3 is TGCAGTGCAAGTCGGAGCGGGAGTTTCTCCTACGAGCAGTACTTC. This encodes CSASRSGSFSYEQYF.

This clone was recorded many times. The chain is built from TRBV7-3 and TRBJ2-2; the match to TRBD2 covers 9 bases. CDR1 and CDR2 (germline): SGHTA, FQGTGA. The V segment lost 4 bases and the J segment 1 base; nucleotides outside the gene matches: 4. This CDR3 comprises 16 residues. The CDR3 DNA reads as TGTGCCAGCAGCTCGGGACTAGCAGTGAACACCGGGGAGCTGTTTTTT. Amino acid sequence: CASSSGLAVNTGELFF.

The table lists this clone with many counts. The chain has TRBV27 and TRBJ2-1; 9 nucleotides align to TRBD1. Trimming removed 8 bases from V and 14 bases from J; junction bases left unmatched: 7. Germline V gene lookup returns CDR1 MNHEY and CDR2 SMNVEV (reference sequence). The CDR3 totals 11 residues. The CDR3 DNA sequence: TGTGCCAGCCGAAACAGGGGGCAGAAGTTCTTC. It codes for CASRNRGQKFF.

At least ten counts were recorded for this clone. The rearrangement uses TRBV20-1 and TRBJ2-5, with TRBD2 matching over 14 bases. After removal of 5 bases from V and 2 bases from J, the junction contained 4 bases not matched to a gene. Germline CDR1 reads DFQATT; CDR2 reads SNEGSKA (reference sequence). This CDR3 comprises 15 residues. CDR3 in amino acids: CSAYRLAGGQETQYF. The CDR3 bases are TGCAGTGCTTATCGACTAGCGGGAGGGCAAGAGACCCAGTACTTC.